This TCR beta chain was identified in a study of blood T cell repertoires in COVID-19. This CDR3 has 16 amino acids. CDR1 and CDR2 (germline): SGHAT, FQNNGV. The V gene lost 1 base and the J gene lost 0 bases, with 10 bases spanning the gap. In the authors' methods: Nucleated cell counts were estimated from reference gene primer amplification. Generated by immunoSEQ multiplex PCR, the TCRdb table keeps only in-frame clones and is missing some. The V and J calls and clone size were taken over from that table, and D and trimming were inferred from the DNA. The sample includes 250,000 or so clones, under 85% of them seen just once. The study drew participants aged about 18 to 89 years from 20 to 30 US areas.

The genes are TRBV11-2 and TRBJ2-1; TRBD2 is a possible D gene (5 bases). This sequence originates from a man in his sixties who had recovered from COVID-19. Sequencing input: PBMCs or T cells enriched from blood (not recorded which). The CDR3 DNA reads TGTGCCAGCAGCTTAGGTAGTGGGAGCTCCTACAATGAGCAGTTCTTC. It codes for CASSLGSGSSYNEQFF.